Here is one TCR beta chain with its context. Methods used by the authors: Amplified reference gene primers provided the basis for estimating nucleated cell counts. Method: immunoSEQ multiplex PCR; TCRdb's copy keeps in-frame clones and lacks some. Clone size and the V and J calls come from that table; the DNA yielded D and trimming. The sample shows around 100,000 clones, 85% to 95% of them seen only once. This record comes from a study of blood T cell repertoires in COVID-19. Study-wide context: Italy, Spain and the United States were the sources of the convalescent and acute COVID-19 samples. PBMCs, B-cell-depleted T cells, or T cells were the source of the cDNA or gDNA that made up the material.

Material for sequencing was peripheral blood. This TCR came from a human donor with active COVID-19. The donor label of this sample is uncertain.

CDR3 coding DNA: TGTGCCAGCAGTTTGGCTAGCGGGCCACAAGAGACCCAGTACTTC. Translating gives CASSLASGPQETQYF. The chain links TRBV27 to TRBJ2-5, with 8 bases fitting TRBD2. From germline, CDR1 is MNHEY and CDR2 SMNVEV (reference sequence). This CDR3 contains 15 residues. The ends lost 3 bases at V and 2 bases at J; junction bases unmatched: 5.